What follows are 6 T cell receptor beta chains derived from one specimen sequenced in a study of T cells in Graves' hyperthyroidism and ophthalmopathy. Using RNA transcripts as the source, TCR beta CDR3 regions were amplified. Carried out on the TCR CDR3, a first-round RT-PCR used the HTBI primer set. TCRdb re-called the multiplex PCR reads with MiXCR, one entry per CDR3 protein. The top ten clones hold approximately 3.9% of a sample with fewer than 700,000 distinct CDR3 sequences, roughly 16% of them seen once. What was sequenced was blood. The source is a woman aged 25 to 39 with Graves' hyperthyroidism.

This clonotype was seen ten or more times. This chain links TRBV7-8 with TRBJ1-1, with D perhaps TRBD1 (5 bases). Germline CDR1 is SGHVS and CDR2 is FQNEAQ. With 1 base removed from V and 4 bases from J, the gap between germline ends came to 13 bases. The CDR3 runs 15 residues. CDR3 amino acids: CASSLGEGRSTEAFF. The CDR3 region has the DNA TGTGCCAGCAGCTTAGGGGAGGGGAGGAGCACTGAAGCTTTCTTT.

The chain combines TRBV3-1 with TRBJ2-2, with 13 nucleotides matching TRBD2. Germline loops: CDR1 LGHDT, CDR2 YNNKEL (reference sequence). The CDR3 consists of 17 residues. The V and J ends lost 4 bases and 3 bases, in that order; junction bases with no gene match: 5. CDR3 loop: CASSRAGLAGDTGELFF. The CDR3 nucleotides are TGTGCCAGCAGCCGGGCCGGACTAGCGGGAGACACCGGGGAGCTGTTTTTT. The full variable domain, in which reference TRBV3-1 and TRBJ2-2 provide the parts outside the CDR3, is DTAVSQTPKYLVTQMGNDKSIKCEQNLGHDTMYWYKQDSKKFLKIMFSYNNKELIINETVPNRFSPKSPDKAHLNLHINSLELGDSAVYFCASSRAGLAGDTGELFFGEGSRLTVL.

This clonotype was seen more than once but under ten times. The chain uses TRBV4-1 and TRBJ2-3, with TRBD2 identical over 7 bases. V trimming: 1 base; J trimming: 2 bases; junction bases outside the gene matches: 9. The CDR3 runs to 17 residues. Looked up from germline, CDR1 is MGHRA and CDR2 is YSYEKL. This CDR3 is CASSQAPSSGTTDTQYF. The CDR3 DNA reads as TGCGCCAGCAGCCAAGCCCCTTCTAGCGGCACCACAGATACGCAGTATTTT.

This clonotype has ten or more counts. This chain joins TRBV30 and TRBJ1-2, with TRBD1 as a possible D gene (6 bases). Germline lookup yields CDR1 GTSNPN and CDR2 SVGIG (reference sequence). The CDR3 covers 14 residues. V lost 0 bases, J lost 4 bases, and 12 bases lay in between. This chain's CDR3 is CAWSVPRGGYGYTF. Written as DNA, the CDR3 is TGTGCCTGGAGTGTCCCCAGGGGAGGCTATGGCTACACCTTC. The full variable domain, completed using reference TRBV30 and TRBJ1-2, is SQTIHQWPATLVQPVGSPLSLECTVEGTSNPNLYWYRQAAGRGLQLLFYSVGIGQISSEVPQNLSASRPQDRQFILSSKKLLLSDSGFYLCAWSVPRGGYGYTFGSGTRLTVV.

This clonotype was detected ten times or more. The DNA for the CDR3 is TGTGCCAGCACCCATACCGGAGTGAGGAACACCGGGGAGCTGTTTTTT. The encoded protein is CASTHTGVRNTGELFF. The chain recombines TRBV11-3 with TRBJ2-2; D is undetermined. The V and J ends lost 7 bases and 1 base respectively, with 16 bases between them. CDR3 length: 16 residues. Per germline, CDR1 SGHNT and CDR2 YENEEA.

This clonotype occurred many times. This could be a read error, since a much larger clone is one nucleotide away. The gene calls are TRBV2 and TRBJ2-3; no clear D. This CDR3 contains 13 residues. Trimming took off 1 base at V and 0 bases at J, with 2 bases between the two ends. Germline loops: CDR1 SNHLY, CDR2 FYNNEI. The CDR3: CASSEDSTDTQYF. The CDR3 DNA reads TGTGCCAGCAGTGAAGACAGCACAGATACGCAGTATTTT.